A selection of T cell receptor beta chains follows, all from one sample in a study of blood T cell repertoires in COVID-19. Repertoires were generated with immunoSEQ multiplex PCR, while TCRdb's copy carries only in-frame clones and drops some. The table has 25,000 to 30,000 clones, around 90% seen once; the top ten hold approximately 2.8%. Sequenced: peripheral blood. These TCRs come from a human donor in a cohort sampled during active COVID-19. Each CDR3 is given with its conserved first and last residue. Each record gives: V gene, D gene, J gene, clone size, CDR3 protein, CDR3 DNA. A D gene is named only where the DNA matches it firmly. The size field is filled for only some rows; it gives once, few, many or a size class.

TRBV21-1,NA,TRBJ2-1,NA,CASSSRDRGVDEQFF,TGTGCCAGCAGCTCCCGGGACAGGGGAGTCGACGAGCAGTTCTTC
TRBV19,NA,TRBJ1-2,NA,CASSIGQDRPYGYTF,TGTGCCAGTAGTATAGGGCAGGACAGACCCTATGGCTACACCTTC
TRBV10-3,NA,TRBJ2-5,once,CAIWTGVDETQYF,TGTGCCATCTGGACGGGGGTAGATGAGACCCAGTACTTC
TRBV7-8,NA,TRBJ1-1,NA,CASSSSQGNTEAFF,TGTGCCAGCAGCTCATCACAGGGGAACACTGAAGCTTTCTTT
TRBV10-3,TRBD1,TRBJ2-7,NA,CAISRDREFYEQYF,TGTGCCATCAGTAGGGACAGGGAGTTTTACGAGCAGTACTTC
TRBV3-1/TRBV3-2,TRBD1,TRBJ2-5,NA,CASSPGQGGWTQYF,TGTGCCAGCAGCCCAGGACAGGGTGGGTGGACCCAGTACTTC
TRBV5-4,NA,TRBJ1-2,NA,CASFPLGGSGGYTF,TGTGCCAGCTTCCCGCTGGGGGGATCCGGGGGCTACACCTTC
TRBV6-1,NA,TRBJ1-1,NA,CASSDFSTFMNTEAFF,TGTGCCAGCAGTGATTTCTCGACTTTCATGAACACTGAAGCTTTCTTT
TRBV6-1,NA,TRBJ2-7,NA,CASSEVYPLEQYF,TGTGCCAGCAGTGAAGTTTATCCTTTAGAGCAGTACTTC
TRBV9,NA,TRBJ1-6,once,CASSVAYSSPLHF,TGTGCCAGCAGCGTAGCTTATTCTTCACCCCTCCACTTT
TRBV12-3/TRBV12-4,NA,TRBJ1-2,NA,CASSPAPYGYTF,TGTGCCAGCAGTCCCGCGCCCTATGGCTACACCTTC
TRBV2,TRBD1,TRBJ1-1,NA,CASSPGTGDPEAFF,TGTGCCAGCAGTCCCGGGACAGGGGACCCTGAAGCTTTCTTT
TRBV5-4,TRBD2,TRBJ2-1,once,CASSLELAGGYNEQFF,TGTGCCAGCAGCTTGGAGCTAGCGGGAGGATACAATGAGCAGTTCTTC
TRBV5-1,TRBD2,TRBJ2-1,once,CASSLQEGAGGVDEQFF,TGCGCCAGCAGCTTACAGGAGGGAGCGGGGGGTGTGGATGAGCAGTTCTTC
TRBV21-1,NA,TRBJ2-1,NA,CASSKLSRTSGSLYNEQFF,TGTGCCAGCAGCAAATTGAGCAGGACTAGCGGGAGTTTGTACAATGAGCAGTTCTTC
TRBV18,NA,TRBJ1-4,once,CASSPGEDEKLFF,TGTGCCAGCTCACCGGGGGAGGATGAAAAACTGTTTTTT
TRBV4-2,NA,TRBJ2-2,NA,CASSQERNWELFF,TGTGCCAGCAGCCAAGAGAGGAATTGGGAGCTGTTTTTT
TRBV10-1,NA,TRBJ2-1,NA,CASSDGGKSYNEQFF,TGCGCCAGCAGTGATGGCGGGAAATCCTACAATGAGCAGTTCTTC
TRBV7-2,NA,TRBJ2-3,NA,CASSLAGGSTDTQYF,TGTGCCAGCAGCTTAGCGGGGGGATCCACAGATACGCAGTATTTT
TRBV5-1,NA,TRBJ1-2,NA,CASSLQAGREANYGYTF,TGCGCCAGCAGCTTGCAGGCCGGCAGGGAAGCTAACTATGGCTACACCTTC
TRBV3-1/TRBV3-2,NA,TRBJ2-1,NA,CASSQVFGWNEQFF,TGTGCCAGCAGCCAAGTCTTCGGGTGGAATGAGCAGTTCTTC
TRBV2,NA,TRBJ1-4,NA,CASSEGGTNEKLFF,TGTGCCAGCAGTGAGGGGGGAACTAATGAAAAACTGTTTTTT
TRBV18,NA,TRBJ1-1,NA,CASSPPVEAAEAFF,TGTGCCAGCTCACCACCGGTTGAGGCGGCTGAAGCTTTCTTT
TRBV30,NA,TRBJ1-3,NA,CAWSPGTPGNTIYF,TGTGCCTGGAGCCCAGGGACACCTGGAAACACCATATATTTT